These T cell receptor beta chains were read from a single sample in a study of cytomegalovirus exposure and HLA in healthy donors. TCRdb's table, derived via immunoSEQ multiplex PCR, lists solely in-frame clones and lacks some. The table shows 75,000 to 95,000 clones, with less than 70% occurring only once. Sequenced input: PBMCs. The source of these receptors is a man aged 50 or older in good health and CMV-seronegative. Both conserved end residues are part of each CDR3. A D gene is named only where the DNA matches it firmly. Rows may omit the clone size; those that give it use once, few, many or a size class.

V	size	J	D	DNA	CDR3
TRBV6-5	-	TRBJ2-1	TRBD1	TGTGCCAGCACCCCGTCGACAGGGACTGAGCAGTTCTTC	CASTPSTGTEQFF
TRBV19	-	TRBJ1-4	TRBD1	TGTGCCAGTAGTATCAACCGGGACAGGACTGAAAAACTGTTTTTT	CASSINRDRTEKLFF
TRBV27	once	TRBJ1-6	-	TGTGCCAGCACCATAGTCCGGGACACTTATTCACCCCTCCACTTT	CASTIVRDTYSPLHF
TRBV4-3	-	TRBJ2-1	-	TGCGCCAGCAGCCAAGATGGCTGGGGCGCTAATGAGCAGTTCTTC	CASSQDGWGANEQFF
TRBV5-1	-	TRBJ2-3	TRBD1	TGCGCCAGCAGCTTGGGATCATACGCAGGGGGCTACCCAGATACGCAGTATTTT	CASSLGSYAGGYPDTQYF
TRBV30	-	TRBJ2-5	-	TGTGCCTGGAGCAATCAAGAGACCCAGTACTTC	CAWSNQETQYF
TRBV5-1	-	TRBJ2-5	TRBD1	TGCGCCAGCAGCTTACGACAGGGTGACTACCAAGAGACCCAGTACTTC	CASSLRQGDYQETQYF
TRBV19	-	TRBJ2-7	-	TGTGCCAGTAGTACCAACAGTTATCCATCCTACGAGCAGTACTTC	CASSTNSYPSYEQYF
TRBV19	-	TRBJ2-2	-	TGTGCCAGTAGTATCGCCTTCAGTTCCCGCGGGGAGCTGTTTTTT	CASSIAFSSRGELFF
TRBV4-3	few	TRBJ2-7	-	TGCGCCAGCAGCCCTCCCAGGGGCGAGCAGTACTTC	CASSPPRGEQYF
TRBV5-4	-	TRBJ1-6	-	TGTGCCAGCAGCTTAGACAGGTCCCTTAATTCACCCCTCCACTTT	CASSLDRSLNSPLHF
TRBV29-1	few	TRBJ2-7	-	TGCAGCGTTCTTGTCCCCCGGGGACTTTCCTACGAGCAGTACTTC	CSVLVPRGLSYEQYF
TRBV7-6	-	TRBJ2-3	-	TGTGCCAGCAGCTCAAGTCAGTTTGGTACGCAGTATTTT	CASSSSQFGTQYF
TRBV28	-	TRBJ2-1	TRBD2	TGTGCCAGCAGTTTAGGGGGGGCCTACAATGAGCAGTTCTTC	CASSLGGAYNEQFF
TRBV30	-	TRBJ1-1	TRBD1	TGTGCCTGGAGATGGGACAGAGAAACTGAAGCTTTCTTT	CAWRWDRETEAFF
TRBV14	-	TRBJ2-3	-	TGTGCCAGCAGCCCCCGACCTGGCGGTACGCAGTATTTT	CASSPRPGGTQYF
TRBV9	-	TRBJ2-5	TRBD2	TGTGCCAGCAGCGTAACTAGCGGCGGAACCCAGTACTTC	CASSVTSGGTQYF
TRBV5-6	-	TRBJ2-1	-	TGTGCCAGCAGCTTGGCGGGGATGGCCTTGGGTGAGCAGTTCTTC	CASSLAGMALGEQFF
TRBV2	few	TRBJ2-3	TRBD1	TGTGCCAGCAGGGACAGGTCTCGGGATACGCAGTATTTT	CASRDRSRDTQYF
TRBV18	-	TRBJ2-7	-	TGTGCCAGCTCCCGGACAGACAGGTCCTACGAGCAGTACTTC	CASSRTDRSYEQYF
TRBV10-2	-	TRBJ1-6	TRBD1	TGCGCCAGCAGTGGGGGGACAGGGGTGTCACCCCTCCACTTT	CASSGGTGVSPLHF
TRBV14	-	TRBJ1-4	-	TGTGCCAGCAGCCAGAACAGGGAGTTGTATGAAAAACTGTTTTTT	CASSQNRELYEKLFF
TRBV5-4	-	TRBJ2-3	TRBD2	TGTGCCAGCAGCTTGTGGGGGGGCGGGGGGCCCACAGATACGCAGTATTTT	CASSLWGGGGPTDTQYF
TRBV5-1	-	TRBJ1-6	-	TGCGCCAGCAGCTTGTGGAGCTCCTATAATTCACCCCTCCACTTT	CASSLWSSYNSPLHF
TRBV29-1	-	TRBJ1-2	-	TGCAGCGTTGGGGCAGTTTCATACTATGGCTACACCTTC	CSVGAVSYYGYTF
TRBV15	-	TRBJ2-2	-	TGTGCCACCAGCAGAGGGCGAGGCGCATATAACACCGGGGAGCTGTTTTTT	CATSRGRGAYNTGELFF
TRBV10-3	-	TRBJ2-5	TRBD1	TGTGCCATCAGTGAGTCGAGACAGGGGGTTCAAGAGACCCAGTACTTC	CAISESRQGVQETQYF